A selection of T cell receptor beta chains follows, all from one sample in a study of beta chain features in type 1 diabetes. TCRdb's table, derived via immunoSEQ multiplex PCR, lists solely in-frame clones and lacks some. The sample includes some 640,000 clones, over 11% of them seen just once. The sequencing input was naive CD4+ T cells from blood. These receptors were obtained from a man aged 18 to 30 with type 1 diabetes. The CDR3 runs from the conserved cysteine through the conserved F or W. Fields, in order: J gene, V gene, clone size, D gene, CDR3 DNA, CDR3 protein. A D gene is named only where the DNA matches it firmly. The size of a clone is reported for some rows only, either as once, few or many, or as a class for expanded clones.

TRBJ2-4	TRBV19	NA	TRBD1	TGTGCCAGTAGTACTCCATCCGGGACAGGGGGAAACATTCAGTACTTC	CASSTPSGTGGNIQYF
TRBJ2-3	TRBV21-1	NA	NA	TGTGCCAGCAGAGCTACACATTCGGCAGATACGCAGTATTTT	CASRATHSADTQYF
TRBJ2-7	TRBV2	few	NA	TGTGCCAGCAGCACCGACAATCCCGAGCAGTACTTC	CASSTDNPEQYF
TRBJ2-7	TRBV5-4	NA	TRBD1	TGTGCCAGCAGCTTCGATCGACAGGGGGCAAACGAGCAGTACTTC	CASSFDRQGANEQYF
TRBJ2-2	TRBV2	NA	NA	TGTGCCAGCAGTGAACCAGGGTTTTGGTCCAACACCGGGGAGCTGTTTTTT	CASSEPGFWSNTGELFF
TRBJ1-2	TRBV9	NA	NA	TGTGCCAGCAGCACAGGACAGTCGGGCTCGAGGGACTATGGCTACACCTTC	CASSTGQSGSRDYGYTF
TRBJ2-2	TRBV10-1	few	NA	TGCGCCAGCAGTGAGATAAAGGGGACCACCGGGGAGCTGTTTTTT	CASSEIKGTTGELFF
TRBJ1-1	TRBV27	NA	NA	TGTGCCAGCAGTTTAAGGCCAGTCCAGGGGCTTAACACTGAAGCTTTCTTT	CASSLRPVQGLNTEAFF
TRBJ1-5	TRBV7-2	NA	NA	TGTGCCAGCAGCTTAGACGGGGTTGACCGAGGCAATCAGCCCCAGCATTTT	CASSLDGVDRGNQPQHF
TRBJ2-3	TRBV30	NA	NA	TGTGCCTGGAGTGGCGGGGGCGCATCAGATACGCAGTATTTT	CAWSGGGASDTQYF
TRBJ2-3	TRBV7-2	NA	TRBD2	TGTGCCAGCAGCTCTGGACTAGTGGGTCCAGATACGCAGTATTTT	CASSSGLVGPDTQYF
TRBJ1-5	TRBV19	few	NA	TGTGCCAGTATCGCAGGGAGGGATCAGCCCCAGCATTTT	CASIAGRDQPQHF
TRBJ2-2	TRBV7-7	NA	TRBD1	TGTGCTAGCAGCGCCGGGACAGGGGGTTCGCGGGAGCTGTTTTTT	CASSAGTGGSRELFF
TRBJ1-6	TRBV7-9	NA	TRBD1	TGTGCCAGCAGCCATGGGGACAGGGGGCATTCACCCCTCCACTTT	CASSHGDRGHSPLHF
TRBJ1-1	TRBV28	NA	NA	TGTGCCAGCAGACCTCAGGGATATGAAGCTTTCTTT	CASRPQGYEAFF